Listed below are T cell receptor beta chains from one sample, sequenced in a study of STAT3 mutations in large granular lymphocyte leukemia. Generated by immunoSEQ multiplex PCR, the TCRdb table keeps only in-frame clones and is missing some. Of about 5,400 clones in the sample, 46% are singletons; the top ten hold approximately 58%. Input material: peripheral blood mononuclear cells. The receptors were sampled from a woman between 65 and 79 years old with T-cell large granular lymphocyte leukemia. Some clones in this sample may be carry-over from other donors' samples. Each CDR3 is given without its conserved first and last residue. The order of the fields is J gene, V gene, CDR3 protein.

TRBJ2-5,TRBV5-1,ASSEGQAAPETQY
TRBJ1-5,TRBV30,AWSVADLTISNQPQH
TRBJ2-5,TRBV5-4,ASSPPGTDRQETQY
TRBJ2-6,TRBV7-9,ASSVEQGFAGANVLT
TRBJ1-5,TRBV30,AWSRGSGNQPQH
TRBJ1-2,TRBV5-4,ASSLGTGRRGYGYT
TRBJ2-3,TRBV2,AKYPGTESTDTQY
TRBJ1-1,TRBV30,ACNPLRRGSNTEAF
TRBJ1-2,TRBV10-1,ASSETQTRGYT
TRBJ2-7,TRBV5-4,ASSSGLADYEQY
TRBJ1-4,TRBV30,AWSAQTGEKLF
TRBJ1-2,TRBV11-2,ASSPTGVSGYT
TRBJ1-2,TRBV9,ASSPRSPTDNYGYT
TRBJ1-2,TRBV29-1,SAQNLLGTGADGYT
TRBJ1-3,TRBV6-5,ASSYRRQSSGNTIY
TRBJ1-2,TRBV5-1,ASSLLGMGYGYT
TRBJ2-7,TRBV27,ASRTNRDFYEQY
TRBJ2-5,TRBV30,AWSSDRTQY
TRBJ1-5,TRBV5-1,ASREGANQPQH
TRBJ2-7,TRBV5-1,ASSMGRRMPYEQY
TRBJ1-4,TRBV5-5,ASSLGPEGVSEKLF
TRBJ2-7,TRBV18,ASSPTGGHEQY
TRBJ1-2,TRBV5-1,ASSWDRGGYT
TRBJ2-7,TRBV7-8,ASSTTGQGFYEQY
TRBJ1-2,TRBV18,ASSLEVRGLYDGYT
TRBJ1-4,TRBV5-4,ASSANRGVNEKLF
TRBJ1-1,TRBV5-1,ASSGGGGDTEAF
TRBJ1-5,TRBV5-1,ASSLEGPQPQH
TRBJ1-4,TRBV29-1,SVRNEKLF
TRBJ1-2,TRBV5-1,ASSPGQGQGYT
TRBJ1-1,TRBV5-1,ASSSSGLNTEAF
TRBJ1-2,TRBV14,ASSQGTGIYYGYT
TRBJ1-1,TRBV6-5,ASSRQGTEAF
TRBJ2-7,TRBV7-9,ASSWDSGSYEQY
TRBJ2-7,TRBV6-5,ASSYRWTGESEQY
TRBJ2-5,TRBV5-1,ASSLGGVQETQY
TRBJ1-2,TRBV6-5,ASSRGQGYT
TRBJ2-3,TRBV5-4,ASSLAGTIQY
TRBJ2-5,TRBV5-1,ASSLDQETQY
TRBJ1-1,TRBV29-1,SAIRQGAEAF
TRBJ2-1,TRBV18,ASSPPGLAEHYNEQF
TRBJ2-3,TRBV5-6,ASSLTSGARDTQY
TRBJ2-1,TRBV11-3,ASSLIQVSEQF
TRBJ2-6,TRBV6-5,ASSYSSGSGANVLT
TRBJ2-5,TRBV30,AWGRGPQETQY
TRBJ2-1,TRBV19,ASSPDGSWGEQF
TRBJ2-5,TRBV5-1,ASSLQYQETQY
TRBJ1-2,TRBV5-1,ASSLGGTGVGSGYT
TRBJ1-2,TRBV7-9,ASSSGTYLRGGYT
TRBJ2-7,TRBV5-1,ASSQESYEQY